The following is a TCR beta chain sequence with its context. What it recognizes is unknown. Patients having uncontrolled infection, another autoimmune disease, pregnancy or lactation were not included. Used for diagnoses were clinical symptoms, serum thyroxine and TRAb, thyroid ultrasound and orbital computed tomography. This CDR3 contains 16 residues. V lost 2 bases, J lost 7 bases, and 13 bases stayed unmatched. Germline assignment: CDR1 KGHSH and CDR2 LQKENI. This entry belongs to a study of T cells in Graves' hyperthyroidism and ophthalmopathy. Findings of the study overall: Peripheral blood also featured most of the thyroid clonotypes expanded above 0.001.

What was amplified from RNA transcripts were TCR beta CDR3 regions. An initial round of RT-PCR targeting the TCR CDR3 relied on the HTBI primer set. TCRdb re-analysed the multiplex PCR reads in MiXCR, keeping a single row per CDR3 protein. The table has 300,000 or so distinct CDR3 sequences, around a sixth seen once. This clonotype was sampled from a man under 40 with Graves' hyperthyroidism. Sequenced sample: blood. The V and J genes are TRBV18 and TRBJ1-1; 7 nucleotides agree with TRBD1. The CDR3 is CASSPGTLSGDSEAFF. The CDR3 DNA sequence: TGTGCCAGCTCACCAGGGACCCTAAGCGGGGACAGTGAAGCTTTCTTT.